A selection of T cell receptor beta chains follows, all from one sample in a study of T cells after posttransplantation cyclophosphamide. Measured with immunoSEQ multiplex PCR; TCRdb has only the in-frame clones, and not every one. The data contain approximately 19,000 clones, around 87% of them singletons. This specimen was PBMCs, taken after allogeneic stem cell transplant with posttransplant cyclophosphamide. The source is a female patient aged 40-50 years who received an allogeneic stem cell transplant from a related donor, was CMV-positive, and had no GVHD. The graft donor may account for some of the T cells. The CDR3 runs from the conserved cysteine through the conserved F or W. A D gene is named only where the DNA matches it firmly. Part of the rows lack a size; the others show once, few, many or a class for expanded clones.

V: TRBV4-3
D: TRBD1
J: TRBJ2-7
size: .
length: 17
CDR3: CASSQGTGGARPYEQYF
DNA: TGCGCCAGCAGCCAGGGGACAGGGGGCGCAAGGCCCTACGAGCAGTACTTC

V: TRBV4-2
D: .
J: TRBJ2-6
size: .
length: 18
CDR3: CASSQEVRIPSGANVLTF
DNA: TGTGCCAGCAGCCAAGAGGTCAGAATACCTTCTGGGGCCAACGTCCTGACTTTC

V: TRBV4-1
D: TRBD2
J: TRBJ2-7
size: .
length: 16
CDR3: CASSQARLAAIYEQYF
DNA: TGCGCCAGCAGCCAAGCCCGACTAGCGGCTATTTACGAGCAGTACTTC

V: TRBV6-4
D: TRBD2
J: TRBJ2-2
size: .
length: 14
CDR3: CASMRTSGNGELFF
DNA: TGTGCCAGCATGAGGACTAGCGGGAACGGGGAGCTGTTTTTT

V: TRBV5-1
D: TRBD2
J: TRBJ2-7
size: .
length: 17
CDR3: CASSFYSSGAAAYEQYF
DNA: TGCGCCAGCAGCTTCTACTCCAGCGGGGCGGCGGCCTACGAGCAGTACTTC

V: TRBV2
D: .
J: TRBJ1-5
size: .
length: 17
CDR3: CASQAPSGGAGNQPQHF
DNA: TGTGCCAGCCAGGCGCCTTCGGGGGGGGCCGGCAATCAGCCCCAGCATTTT

V: TRBV28
D: .
J: TRBJ1-3
size: .
length: 16
CDR3: CASSLRGHISGNTIYF
DNA: TGTGCCAGCAGTTTAAGGGGACACATCTCTGGAAACACCATATATTTT

V: TRBV7-9
D: TRBD1
J: TRBJ2-1
size: .
length: 15
CDR3: CASSLGDRARNEQFF
DNA: TGTGCCAGCAGCTTAGGGGACAGGGCTCGCAATGAGCAGTTCTTC

V: TRBV7-8
D: .
J: TRBJ1-5
size: .
length: 14
CDR3: CASSESVGTTPQHF
DNA: TGTGCCAGCAGTGAGAGTGTGGGGACTACGCCCCAGCATTTT

V: TRBV28
D: TRBD1
J: TRBJ2-7
size: .
length: 12
CDR3: CASRDRGRQQYF
DNA: TGTGCCAGCCGGGACAGGGGGCGTCAGCAGTACTTC

V: TRBV6-5
D: TRBD1
J: TRBJ2-7
size: .
length: 15
CDR3: CASSYGGTGIREQYF
DNA: TGTGCCAGCAGTTACGGCGGGACAGGGATACGCGAGCAGTACTTC

V: TRBV28
D: .
J: TRBJ1-5
size: .
length: 15
CDR3: CASISGQYSNQPQHF
DNA: TGTGCCAGCATCTCCGGACAGTATAGCAATCAGCCCCAGCATTTT

V: TRBV5-1
D: .
J: TRBJ2-7
size: .
length: 13
CDR3: CASSLEGNYEQYF
DNA: TGCGCCAGCAGCTTGGAGGGGAACTACGAGCAGTACTTC

V: TRBV4-2
D: TRBD1
J: TRBJ2-7
size: .
length: 14
CDR3: CASSQTDRGGEQYF
DNA: TGTGCCAGCAGCCAAACGGACAGGGGGGGCGAGCAGTACTTC

V: TRBV7-2
D: .
J: TRBJ1-4
size: .
length: 15
CDR3: CASSPAGATNEKLFF
DNA: TGTGCCAGCAGCCCCGCGGGGGCAACTAATGAAAAACTGTTTTTT

V: TRBV30
D: .
J: TRBJ2-7
size: once
length: 15
CDR3: CAWSIWKGNSYEQYF
DNA: TGTGCCTGGAGTATCTGGAAGGGGAACTCCTACGAGCAGTACTTC

V: TRBV29-1
D: TRBD2
J: TRBJ2-1
size: .
length: 15
CDR3: CSAQTSGSSYNEQFF
DNA: TGCAGCGCGCAGACTAGCGGGAGCTCCTACAATGAGCAGTTCTTC

V: TRBV19
D: .
J: TRBJ1-5
size: .
length: 15
CDR3: CASSIGQTPNQPQHF
DNA: TGTGCCAGTAGTATAGGACAGACACCTAATCAGCCCCAGCATTTT

V: TRBV19
D: TRBD2
J: TRBJ2-5
size: .
length: 15
CDR3: CASSIVAGFQETQYF
DNA: TGTGCCAGTAGTATAGTAGCGGGGTTCCAAGAGACCCAGTACTTC

V: TRBV19
D: TRBD2
J: TRBJ2-2
size: once
length: 20
CDR3: CASSMGLMTSGSSNTGELFF
DNA: TGTGCCAGTAGTATGGGCCTAATGACTAGCGGGAGTTCTAACACCGGGGAGCTGTTTTTT